Following are 12 T cell receptor beta chains from one sample sequenced in a study of blood T cell repertoires in COVID-19. Repertoires were generated with immunoSEQ multiplex PCR, while TCRdb's copy carries only in-frame clones and drops some. The table lists around 260,000 clones, roughly 84% of them singletons. What was sequenced was peripheral blood. The receptors come from a human donor with COVID-19, enrolled during active disease. The donor label of this sample is uncertain.

V usage is TRBV5-8 and J usage is TRBJ2-1, with a weak D call TRBD2 (6 bases). This CDR3 is built from 12 residues. Germline-derived CDR1 and CDR2 are SGHTS and YDEGEE. V lost 4 bases and J lost 10, with 12 bases in between. CDR3 protein: CASSERLVEQFF. CDR3 DNA sequence: TGTGCCAGCAGCGAGAGACTAGTAGAGCAGTTCTTC.

In its sample, this clone was seen once. This chain joins TRBV7-9 and TRBJ2-2, with 8 positions matching TRBD1. V shed 5 bases, J shed 0 bases, and the junction held 2 bases outside the gene matches. From germline, CDR1 is SEHNR and CDR2 FQNEAQ (reference sequence). This CDR3 has 15 amino acids. The CDR3 DNA reads TGTGCCAGCAGCCCGGGACAGGCGAACACCGGGGAGCTGTTTTTT. Translated: CASSPGQANTGELFF.

CDR3 sequence (DNA): TGTGCCATCACTACCAGGGCCGGCACAGATACGCAGTATTTT. This translates into CAITTRAGTDTQYF. The chain combines TRBV10-3 with TRBJ2-3; perhaps TRBD1 as D (5 bases). This CDR3 region has 14 residues. The germline CDR1 and CDR2 sequences are ENHRY and SYGVKD. V was pared by 7 bases and J by 1 base, with 12 bases between.

The chain is built from TRBV27 and TRBJ2-5; perhaps TRBD1 as D (5 bases). This CDR3 spans 15 amino acids. The germline V and J ends were trimmed by 6 bases and 5 bases, with 19 bases remaining between them. Looked up from germline, CDR1 is MNHEY and CDR2 is SMNVEV (reference sequence). The CDR3 DNA follows: TGTGCCAGCAGCCCCCGGGCAGGGCCCCCCGAGACCCAGTACTTC. The encoded protein is CASSPRAGPPETQYF.

The rearrangement uses TRBV10-2 and TRBJ2-7; 8 nucleotides agree with TRBD1. CDR1 is WSHSY, CDR2 SAAADI, per germline. Trimming took 10 bases from V and 4 from J; bases not matched to a gene: 15. The CDR3 runs to 15 residues. CDR3 sequence: CATLDRGAPSYEQYF. CDR3 DNA sequence: TGCGCCACCCTTGACAGGGGCGCTCCGTCGTACGAGCAGTACTTC.

This chain joins TRBV5-1 and TRBJ1-1, with a weak D call TRBD1 (6 bases). Trimming took off 5 bases at V and 1 base at J, with 15 bases between the two ends. Per germline, CDR1 SGHRS and CDR2 YFSETQ. The CDR3 contains 15 residues. For the CDR3, the DNA is TGCGCCAGCAGAAACCTCGGGACACCGAACACTGAAGCTTTCTTT. Protein: CASRNLGTPNTEAFF.

This CDR3 reads CASSWSGSGVTEAFF. The CDR3 DNA follows: TGTGCCAGCAGTTGGTCGGGGTCCGGGGTCACTGAAGCTTTCTTT. This chain connects TRBV6-5 to TRBJ1-1; D unresolved. Germline V gives CDR1 MNHEY, CDR2 SVGAGI. CDR3 length: 15 residues. Trimming took 4 bases from V and 4 from J, leaving 16 bases between them.

The sample holds a few counts of this clone. This sequence joins TRBV5-1 and TRBJ2-7, with TRBD2 matching 8 bases. The CDR3 has 15 residues. V lost 0 bases, J lost 3 bases, and 5 bases stayed unmatched. Germline CDR1 reads SGHRS; CDR2 reads YFSETQ. As DNA, the CDR3 is TGCGCCAGCAGCTTGGGAGCGGGAGACGTCTACGAGCAGTACTTC. Protein product: CASSLGAGDVYEQYF.

The gene calls are TRBV6-5 and TRBJ2-7, with a tentative D call TRBD2 (6 bases). The CDR3 runs 13 residues. The germline V gene has CDR1 MNHEY and CDR2 SVGAGI. V lost 5 bases and J 3 bases, leaving 11 bases between the germline ends. The CDR3 DNA follows: TGTGCCAGCAGTCGGAGGGAAGGCTACGAGCAGTACTTC. This gives the protein CASSRREGYEQYF.

The genes are TRBV29-1 and TRBJ1-1; 10 bases fit TRBD1. From germline, CDR1 is SQVTM and CDR2 ANQGSEA. The CDR3 loop spans 15 amino acids. The V segment lost 4 bases and the J segment 5 bases; nucleotides outside the gene matches: 10. The CDR3 reads CSVAGRDRGVTEAFF. The CDR3 DNA reads as TGCAGCGTTGCTGGGCGGGACAGGGGAGTGACTGAAGCTTTCTTT. Drawing the rest from reference TRBV29-1 and TRBJ1-1, the complete variable domain is SAVISQKPSRDICQRGTSLTIQCQVDSQVTMMFWYRQQPGQSLTLIATANQGSEATYESGFVIDKFPISRPNLTFSTLTVSNMSPEDSSIYLCSVAGRDRGVTEAFFGQGTRLTVV.

Concerning this clone: Other nucleotide sequences in the sample specify the same CDR3. CDR3 protein: CASRTGGDTEAFF. The CDR3 DNA sequence: TGCGCCAGCAGAACAGGGGGAGACACTGAAGCTTTCTTT. The V and J genes are TRBV5-1 and TRBJ1-1; TRBD1 matches 8 bases. Looked up from germline, CDR1 is SGHRS and CDR2 is YFSETQ. V gave up 5 bases and J gave up 3 bases; unmatched junction bases: 3. This CDR3 is built from 13 residues. The entire variable domain, with the rest obtained from reference TRBV5-1 and TRBJ1-1, is as follows: KAGVTQTPRYLIKTRGQQVTLSCSPISGHRSVSWYQQTPGQGLQFLFEYFSETQRNKGNFPGRFSGRQFSNSRSEMNVSTLELGDSALYLCASRTGGDTEAFFGQGTRLTVV.

This sequence joins TRBV28 and TRBJ1-1, with a tentative D call TRBD1 (6 bases). The CDR3 has 16 residues. The V end was cut by 5 bases, the J end by 3 bases, with 19 bases between. Germline CDR1 is MDHEN and CDR2 is SYDVKM. CDR3 protein: CASSLERGAGHTEAFF. CDR3 nucleotides: TGTGCCAGCAGTCTAGAGCGGGGGGCGGGCCACACTGAAGCTTTCTTT.